Shown below are 10 T cell receptor beta chains from a single sample sequenced in a study of read filtering for tumor transcriptome and immune sequencing. From approximately 400 ng of RNA, a library with molecular barcoded alpha/delta and beta/gamma adaptors was made. Each CDR3 protein gets one entry after TCRdb re-called the reads with MiXCR. The sample includes about 63,000 distinct CDR3 sequences, around 14% of them seen just once. Input material: a population of CD138-negative cells sorted from bone marrow. The receptors stem from a donor at least 40 years old with multiple myeloma.

For this clonotype: At one of its ends the junction is not consistent with the germline gene, which may arise from a read error. The CDR3 protein is CASSLGLGGHNAQYF. In DNA form, the CDR3 reads TGCGCCAGCAGCCTAGGGCTCGGGGGGCACAATGCGCAGTATTTT. This sequence joins TRBV4-2 and TRBJ2-3, with D perhaps TRBD2 (7 bases). Germline assignment: CDR1 LGHNA and CDR2 YNFKEQ. The CDR3 extends over 15 amino acids.

This chain uses TRBV4-2 with TRBJ2-3, with 12 bases that match TRBD2. The CDR3 spans 17 residues. The V and J ends lost 0 bases and 4 bases, in that order; junction bases with no gene match: 5. Germline V lookup: CDR1 LGHNA, CDR2 YNFKEQ. The CDR3 region is CASSQDSLAGGSDTQYF. The CDR3 DNA is TGTGCCAGCAGCCAAGATTCACTAGCGGGAGGATCAGATACGCAGTATTTT.

This clonotype was recorded many times. V is TRBV29-1 and J is TRBJ1-2; possibly TRBD1 for D (5 bases). Germline CDR1 reads SQVTM; CDR2 reads ANQGSEA. The CDR3 runs 16 residues. V was shortened by 3 bases and J by 2 bases, with 19 bases between the two germline ends. The DNA for the CDR3 is TGCAGCGTTGAGGGTCCCGCACAGGAAAGGAACTATGGCTACACCTTC. Its protein is CSVEGPAQERNYGYTF.

The V and J genes are TRBV7-8 and TRBJ1-1; 9 nucleotides line up with TRBD1. Germline values: CDR1 SGHVS, CDR2 FQNEAQ. V was pared by 1 base and J by 0 bases, with 0 bases of the junction left unmatched. The CDR3 is made up of 15 amino acids. DNA of the CDR3: TGTGCCAGCAGCTTAGGGACAGGGGTGAACACTGAAGCTTTCTTT. As protein: CASSLGTGVNTEAFF.

This clonotype was found many times. This chain connects TRBV7-9 to TRBJ2-1; D gene unclear. The CDR3 has 15 amino acids. The V end was cut by 0 bases, the J end by 6 bases, with 12 bases between. The germline V gene encodes CDR1 SEHNR and CDR2 FQNEAQ (reference sequence). CDR3 nucleotide sequence: TGTGCCAGCAGCTTAGCTAGGAATCAGGTCAATGAGCAGTTCTTC. It translates to CASSLARNQVNEQFF.

V and J are TRBV29-1 and TRBJ1-5, with TRBD1 matching 7 bases. The CDR3 is 11 amino acids. Trimming took 7 bases from V and 5 from J; bases not matched to a gene: 2. CDR1 is SQVTM and CDR2 is ANQGSEA in the germline V gene. DNA of the CDR3: TGCAGCGCTGGGACAGATCAGCCCCAGCATTTT. Encoded protein: CSAGTDQPQHF.

The V gene is TRBV4-1, the J gene TRBJ2-1; D perhaps matches TRBD2 (5 bases). From germline, CDR1 is MGHRA and CDR2 YSYEKL. Trimming took off 0 bases at V and 2 bases at J, with 14 bases between the two ends. The CDR3 spans 17 residues. CDR3 loop: CASSQELVPYPYNEQFF. The CDR3 DNA reads as TGCGCCAGCAGCCAAGAACTAGTGCCATACCCCTACAATGAGCAGTTCTTC.

In its sample, this clonotype was seen many times. The V call is TRBV29-1, the J call TRBJ2-5; D is uncertain. This CDR3 spans 10 amino acids. Germline V CDR1 and CDR2: SQVTM, ANQGSEA. V shed 6 bases and J shed 5 bases, with 7 bases lying between them. CDR3 sequence (DNA): TGCAGCGTAGAAAGGGAGACCCAGTACTTC. It is translated as CSVERETQYF.

This clonotype was observed many times. The chain recombines TRBV7-6 with TRBJ2-1, with 7 positions matching TRBD2. This CDR3 contains 15 residues. Per the germline V gene, CDR1 is SGHVS and CDR2 is FNYEAQ. Trimming at V came to 5 bases and at J to 1 base, leaving 5 bases not matched to a gene. The CDR3 DNA follows: TGTGCCAGCAGCCCAGCGGGAAGGTCCTACAATGAGCAGTTCTTC. As protein: CASSPAGRSYNEQFF.

This clonotype was recorded many times. The chain recombines TRBV20-1 with TRBJ2-1, with TRBD2 as a possible D gene (5 bases). CDR1 is DFQATT and CDR2 is SNEGSKA in the germline V gene (reference sequence). CDR3 length: 16 residues. The V end was cut by 0 bases, the J end by 7 bases, with 19 bases between. The CDR3 nucleotides read TGCAGTGCTAGAGATCCTTTTGGCAGGAGCGGAAATGAGCAGTTCTTC. Translating gives CSARDPFGRSGNEQFF.